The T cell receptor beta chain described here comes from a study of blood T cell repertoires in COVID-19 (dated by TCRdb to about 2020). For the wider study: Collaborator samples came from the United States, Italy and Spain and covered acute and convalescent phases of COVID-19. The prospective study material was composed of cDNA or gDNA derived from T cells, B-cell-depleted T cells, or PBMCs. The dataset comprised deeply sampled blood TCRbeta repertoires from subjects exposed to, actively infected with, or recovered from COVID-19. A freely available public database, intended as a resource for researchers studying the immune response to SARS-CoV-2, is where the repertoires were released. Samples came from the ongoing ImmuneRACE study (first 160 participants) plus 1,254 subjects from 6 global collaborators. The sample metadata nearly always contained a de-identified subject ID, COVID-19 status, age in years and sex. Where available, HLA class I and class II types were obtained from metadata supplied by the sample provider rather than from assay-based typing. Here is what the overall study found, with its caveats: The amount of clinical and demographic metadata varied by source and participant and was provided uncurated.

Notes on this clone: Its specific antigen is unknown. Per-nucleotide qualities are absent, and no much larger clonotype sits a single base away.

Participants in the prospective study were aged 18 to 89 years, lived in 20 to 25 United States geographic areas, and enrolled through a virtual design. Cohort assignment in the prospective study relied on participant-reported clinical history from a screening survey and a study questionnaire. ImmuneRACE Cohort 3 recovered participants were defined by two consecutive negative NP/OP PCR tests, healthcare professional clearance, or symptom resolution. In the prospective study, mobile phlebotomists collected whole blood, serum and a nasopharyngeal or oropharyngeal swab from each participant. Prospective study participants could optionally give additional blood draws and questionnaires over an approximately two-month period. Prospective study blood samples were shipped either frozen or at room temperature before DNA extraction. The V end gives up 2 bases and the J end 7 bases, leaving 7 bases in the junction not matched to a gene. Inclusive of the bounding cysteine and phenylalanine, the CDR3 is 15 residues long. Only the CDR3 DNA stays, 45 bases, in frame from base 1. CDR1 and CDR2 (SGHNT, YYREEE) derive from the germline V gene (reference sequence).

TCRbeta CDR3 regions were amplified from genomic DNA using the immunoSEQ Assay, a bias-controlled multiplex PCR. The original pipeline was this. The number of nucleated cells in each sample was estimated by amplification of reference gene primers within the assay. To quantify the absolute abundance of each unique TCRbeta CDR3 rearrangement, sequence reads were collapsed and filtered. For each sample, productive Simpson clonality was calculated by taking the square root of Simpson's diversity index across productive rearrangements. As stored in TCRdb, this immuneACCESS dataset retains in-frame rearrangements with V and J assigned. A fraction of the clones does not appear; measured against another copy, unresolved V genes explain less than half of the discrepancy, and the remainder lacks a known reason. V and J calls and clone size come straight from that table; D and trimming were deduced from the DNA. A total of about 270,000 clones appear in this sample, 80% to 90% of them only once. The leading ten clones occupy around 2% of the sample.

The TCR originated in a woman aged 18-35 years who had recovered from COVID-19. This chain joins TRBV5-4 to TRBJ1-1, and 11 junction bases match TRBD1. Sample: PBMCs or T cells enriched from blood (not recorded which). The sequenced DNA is TGTGCCAGCAGCTTTGTCGGGACAGGGGGATTTGAAGCTTTCTTT. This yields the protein CASSFVGTGGFEAFF.